This TCR beta chain was captured in a study of T cell clones after liver transplantation. Looking at the study overall: A pre-transplant mixed lymphocyte reaction with TCRbeta sequencing defined graft-donor-reactive clones followed in post-transplant blood. Three of the eight recipients were HCV-positive; the rest had non-autoimmune, non-viral transplant indications. Patients counted as tolerant after at least one year off all immunosuppression, enzymes not exceeding twice normal. Study findings and constraints: Graft donor-reactive T cells may have migrated into the graft rather than being deleted.

About this clone: What it recognizes is unknown.

Germline V gene lookup returns CDR1 MDHEN and CDR2 SYDVKM. The CDR3 consists of 14 residues. V lost 6 bases to trimming and J lost 0 bases, with 11 bases between them. Generated by immunoSEQ multiplex PCR, the TCRdb table keeps only in-frame clones and is missing some. Here the sample spans tens of thousands of clones, 80% to 95% being singletons. The sequences come from CD4+ T cells from blood, collected 25 months after liver transplant. The clonotype was recovered from a human patient who received a liver transplant. Some T cells may be provided by the graft donor. This chain joins TRBV28 and TRBJ1-1, with D perhaps TRBD1 (5 bases). As DNA, the CDR3 is TGTGCCAGCAGCATGGACACAATGAACACTGAAGCTTTCTTT. This codes for CASSMDTMNTEAFF.